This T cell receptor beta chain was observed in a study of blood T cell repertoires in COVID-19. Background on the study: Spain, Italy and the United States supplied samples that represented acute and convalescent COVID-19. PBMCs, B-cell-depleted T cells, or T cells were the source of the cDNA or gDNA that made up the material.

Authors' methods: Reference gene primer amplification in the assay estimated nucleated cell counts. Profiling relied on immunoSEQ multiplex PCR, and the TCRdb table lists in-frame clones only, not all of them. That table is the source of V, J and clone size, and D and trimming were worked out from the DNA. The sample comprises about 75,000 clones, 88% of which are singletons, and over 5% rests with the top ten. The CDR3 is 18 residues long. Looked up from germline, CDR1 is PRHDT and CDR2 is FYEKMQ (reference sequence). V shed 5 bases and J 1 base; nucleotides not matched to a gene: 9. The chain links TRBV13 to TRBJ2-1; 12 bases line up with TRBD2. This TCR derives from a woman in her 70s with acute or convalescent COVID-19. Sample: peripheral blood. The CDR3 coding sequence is TGTGCCAGCAGCGCGGGACTAGCGGGCCGGGATTCCTACAATGAGCAGTTCTTC. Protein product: CASSAGLAGRDSYNEQFF.